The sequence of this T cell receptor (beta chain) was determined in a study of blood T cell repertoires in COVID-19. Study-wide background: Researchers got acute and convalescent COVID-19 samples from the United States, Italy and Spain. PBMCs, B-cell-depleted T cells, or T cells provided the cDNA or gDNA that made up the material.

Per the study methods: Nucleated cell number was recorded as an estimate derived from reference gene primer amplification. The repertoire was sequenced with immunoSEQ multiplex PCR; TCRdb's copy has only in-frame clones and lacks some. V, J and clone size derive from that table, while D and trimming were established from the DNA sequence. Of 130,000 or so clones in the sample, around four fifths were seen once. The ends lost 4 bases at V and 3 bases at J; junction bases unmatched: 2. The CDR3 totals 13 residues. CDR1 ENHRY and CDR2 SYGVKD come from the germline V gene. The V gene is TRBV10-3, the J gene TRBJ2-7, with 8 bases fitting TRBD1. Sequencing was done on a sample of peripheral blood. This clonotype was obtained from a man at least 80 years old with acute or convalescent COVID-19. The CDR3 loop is CAISGTGNYEQYF. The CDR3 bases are TGTGCCATCAGTGGGACAGGGAACTACGAGCAGTACTTC.